The clone carrying this TCR beta chain showed up just a few times. The record originates from a study of blood T cell repertoires in COVID-19. Profiling relied on immunoSEQ multiplex PCR, and the TCRdb table lists in-frame clones only, not all of them. The sample gives about 400,000 clones, approximately 87% of which show up once; about 10% is in the top ten. This CDR3 region has 13 residues. Looked up from germline, CDR1 is MNHEY and CDR2 is SMNVEV (reference sequence). V was clipped by 7 bases and J by 7 bases; unmatched bases: 7. Participant age was roughly 18 to 95 years, and participants resided in 20 to 30 US areas.

The genes are TRBV27 and TRBJ2-1; 7 nucleotides match TRBD2. Sample: PBMCs or T cells enriched from blood (not recorded which). The receptor was isolated from a woman in her forties or fifties who had recovered from COVID-19. CDR3 amino acids: CASIPAGDNEQFF. CDR3 DNA sequence: TGTGCCAGCATCCCTGCGGGGGATAATGAGCAGTTCTTC.